This T cell receptor beta chain appears in the sequencing data of a study of shared clonotypes between healthy human individuals. General observations from the study: Naive subsets usually exceeded memory subsets in estimated richness. In several donors, around 5% of naive CD4 clonotypes appeared in common.

Division of CD4+ cells produced a CD45RA+ naive subset and a CD45RA-negative memory subset. TCRdb's copy holds only in-frame clones and misses some; the assay was immunoSEQ multiplex PCR. The sample shows approximately 2.3 million clones, approximately 95% of them seen only once. Germline V gene data show CDR1 as KGHSH and CDR2 as LQKENI. The CDR3 length is 14 residues. After removal of 0 bases from V and 8 bases from J, the junction contained 4 bases not matched to a gene. This clone was counted once. Its antigen is unknown. Specimen: naive CD4+ T cells from PBMCs. Subset in this sample: CD45RA+ positively selected. This rearrangement joins TRBV18 to TRBJ2-1; TRBD1 matches 7 bases. This receptor was obtained from a man younger than 35 in good health. Some clones in this sample may be carry-over from other donors' samples. The CDR3 DNA sequence: TGTGCCAGCTCACCACCGGACAGGCGGGATGAGCAGTTCTTC. It translates to CASSPPDRRDEQFF.